This T cell receptor (beta chain) was recovered during a study of blood T cell repertoires in COVID-19. Study-level information: T cells, B-cell-depleted T cells, or PBMCs supplied cDNA or gDNA.

With 0 bases removed from V and 4 bases from J, the gap between germline ends came to 6 bases. The germline V gene encodes CDR1 GTSNPN and CDR2 SVGIG (reference sequence). This CDR3 has 12 amino acids. The protocol was immunoSEQ multiplex PCR, while the TCRdb copy is restricted to in-frame clones and leaves out a portion. The sample has around 69,000 clones; roughly 89% are singletons. This sequence joins TRBV30 and TRBJ2-5, with unresolved D. The sample was peripheral blood. This clonotype originated in a woman in her forties or fifties with active COVID-19. The chain's CDR3 is CAWSVRSETQYF. In DNA form, the CDR3 reads TGTGCCTGGAGTGTACGGTCAGAGACCCAGTACTTC.